These T cell receptor beta chains were read from a single sample in a study of T cell repertoires in cytomegalovirus infection. TCRdb fed the reads into MiXCR, producing one record per CDR3 protein. The repertoire holds about 740,000 distinct CDR3 sequences, roughly 30% seen once, with 15% to 20% in the top ten. The antigens for these receptors are not known. This specimen consisted of cultured PBMCs, obtained from culture after CMV antigen stimulation. Receptor source: a human donor in good health (CMV status not recorded). Some clones in this sample may be carry-over from other donors' samples. CDR3s include the opening cysteine and the closing phenylalanine or tryptophan. D genes are given only for firm matches. Size is stated for part of the rows, as once, few or many counts, or as a class when the clone is expanded.

DNA,CDR3,size,J,V,D
TGTGCCAGTAGTCAGACTAGCGGGAGGTACGAGCAGTACTTC,CASSQTSGRYEQYF,NA,TRBJ2-7,TRBV19,TRBD2
TGTGCCAGCAGCTCGGGACGGAAGTCCTACGAGCAGTACTTC,CASSSGRKSYEQYF,NA,TRBJ2-7,TRBV5-4,NA
TGTGCCAGCAGGGCGACAGTAACGATGGGGACCCAGTACTTC,CASRATVTMGTQYF,NA,TRBJ2-5,TRBV2,NA
TGTGCCAGCAGCGTAGGTGCTTTGTACCAAGAGACCCAGTACTTC,CASSVGALYQETQYF,few,TRBJ2-5,TRBV9,NA
TGCAGTGCTACGGACGGCTTGGGGCAGCCCCAGCATTTT,CSATDGLGQPQHF,few,TRBJ1-5,TRBV20-1,NA
TGCGCCAGCAGCCAAGGTTTCGCGCCCAGCTCCTACAATGAGCAGTTCTTC,CASSQGFAPSSYNEQFF,NA,TRBJ2-1,TRBV4-1,NA
TGTGCCAGCAGCTTAAAGGAATCGATCGGCGGTGTCACAGATACGCAGTATTTT,CASSLKESIGGVTDTQYF,NA,TRBJ2-3,TRBV7-9,NA
TGTGCCACCCGTGATCTAGGGAATGAAAAACTGTTTTTT,CATRDLGNEKLFF,NA,TRBJ1-4,TRBV6-6,NA
TGTGCCAGCAGACCTCAGGGCTTC,CASRPQGF,few,TRBJ2-7,TRBV11-3,NA
TGTGCCAGCAGAAAGCGGGAGAGCTCCTACAATGAGCAGTTCTTC,CASRKRESSYNEQFF,few,TRBJ2-1,TRBV6-1,TRBD2
TGTGCCAGCAGATTACAGGGGGTAAACACTGAAGCTTTCTTT,CASRLQGVNTEAFF,few,TRBJ1-1,TRBV7-6,TRBD1
TGTGCCAGCAGAATCACCGGGGAGCTGTTTTTT,CASRITGELFF,NA,TRBJ2-2,TRBV12-3/TRBV12-4,NA
TGTGCCAGCAGCTTAGTCCCAACGGGAGTGGCAGATACGCAGTATTTT,CASSLVPTGVADTQYF,many,TRBJ2-3,TRBV7-2,NA
TGTGCCAGTAGTTTAGGGACTAGCGGGAAACAGACCCAGTACTTC,CASSLGTSGKQTQYF,NA,TRBJ2-5,TRBV19,TRBD2
TGTGCCAGTACCCCCGGACAGTCAACCACAGATACGCAGTATTTT,CASTPGQSTTDTQYF,once,TRBJ2-3,TRBV19,NA
TGTGCCAGCAGCTTAACGCCCGCGGGGGATGAGCAGTTCTTC,CASSLTPAGDEQFF,few,TRBJ2-1,TRBV7-9,TRBD2
TGTGCCAGCACAACAGGGAGGTCGAAGGAGACCCAGTACTTC,CASTTGRSKETQYF,many,TRBJ2-5,TRBV7-9,NA
TGTGCCAGCAGCTACCGGACAGCTAGCACAGATACGCAGTATTTT,CASSYRTASTDTQYF,many,TRBJ2-3,TRBV7-2,NA
TGTGCCAGCAGCTTAGAGCTGTATTACAATGAGCAGTTCTTC,CASSLELYYNEQFF,NA,TRBJ2-1,TRBV7-2,NA
TGTGCCAGCAGCCGGGACAGGGTTGGTGTCACAGATACGCAGTATTTT,CASSRDRVGVTDTQYF,NA,TRBJ2-3,TRBV5-4,TRBD1
TGTGCCAGCAGTGGCCCAGGGGCAGTATCAGATACGCAGTATTTT,CASSGPGAVSDTQYF,NA,TRBJ2-3,TRBV6-6,NA
TGTGCCAGCAGGGGGGGTTATGACCGGGAGCTGTTTTTT,CASRGGYDRELFF,NA,TRBJ2-2,TRBV2,NA
TGTGCCAGCAGACAACCGGGACTAGCGGGGGGGCCGGATACGCAGTATTTT,CASRQPGLAGGPDTQYF,NA,TRBJ2-3,TRBV7-9,TRBD2
TGTGCCAGTAGTATTTTTTCCGCGGGCAATGAGCAGTTCTTC,CASSIFSAGNEQFF,few,TRBJ2-1,TRBV19,NA
TGTGCCAGCTGTAAGACAGAGATGAGCTCCTACGAGCAGTACTTC,CASCKTEMSSYEQYF,few,TRBJ2-7,TRBV6-6,NA
TGTGCCAGCAGGGGACAGGAGAATTCACCCCTCCACTTT,CASRGQENSPLHF,NA,TRBJ1-6,TRBV2,TRBD1
TGTGCCAGCGGCTTCGGGACTAGCGGAACCTACGAGCAGTACTTC,CASGFGTSGTYEQYF,few,TRBJ2-7,TRBV7-2,TRBD2
TGCAGTGCTAGATTGGCAGGGGATTATGGCTACACCTTC,CSARLAGDYGYTF,NA,TRBJ1-2,TRBV20-1,NA
TGTGCCAGCAGCCAAGATACGGCAGATACGCAGTATTTT,CASSQDTADTQYF,NA,TRBJ2-3,TRBV14,NA
TGTGCCAGCAGCCCTCTAAGGGCCAGGGGATTCTATGGCTACACCTTC,CASSPLRARGFYGYTF,few,TRBJ1-2,TRBV4-2,NA
TGTGCCAGCAGCTTGAATGGTTTCGGGGGCCTTAGCACAGATACGCAGTATTTT,CASSLNGFGGLSTDTQYF,NA,TRBJ2-3,TRBV5-3,NA